Only a few counts were recorded for the clone carrying this T cell receptor beta chain. Its specificity is unknown. This record comes from a study of blood T cells in healthy people across ages. Overall study context: In model experiments, template switching was able to capture about one barcoded beta molecule for every two T cells that were present. The study, taken as a whole, reports: Without sorted subsets, naive and antigen-experienced compartments could not be conclusively compared.

CDR1 DFQATT and CDR2 SNEGSKA come from the germline V gene (reference sequence). The CDR3 contains 13 residues. The authors ran a second PCR of roughly 7 to 11 cycles using a sample-barcoded 5' primer and a J-beta primer mix. Unique molecular identifiers of 12 random nucleotides labeled each cDNA. TCRdb used MiXCR to reprocess the 5' RACE reads, holding one entry per CDR3 protein. The sample yields around 2 million distinct CDR3 sequences, approximately 39% seen once. Total RNA, at least 6 micrograms per sample, was extracted from PBMCs. The sequenced material came from blood. This sequence was found in a human donor in good health. This chain uses TRBV20-1 with TRBJ2-4; TRBD1 is a possible D gene (5 bases). The DNA end favors TRBJ2-7, so the J call may be wrong. CDR3 DNA: TGCAGTGCTGGACGGCAGGGCGGTAGCGAGCAGTACTTC. It encodes CSAGRQGGSEQYF.